This T cell receptor beta chain was obtained from a study of CD8 T cells in ankylosing spondylitis. Whole-study results and caveats: Seemingly characteristic of ankylosing spondylitis blood was a TCR beta motif consisting of several highly homologous variants. Clones linked to disease were reported to show significant enrichment in matched ankylosing spondylitis synovial fluid.

Preparation of TCR beta libraries was done by quantitative 5'-RACE with molecular barcodes. TCRdb used MiXCR to reprocess the 5' RACE reads, holding one entry per CDR3 protein. This table has about 500,000 distinct CDR3 sequences, over 9.5% appearing once. This clonotype was observed a handful of times. Its specificity is not known. This receptor was taken from a male donor with ankylosing spondylitis. The sequenced material came from blood, either unsorted or a sorted T cell fraction (not recorded which).

CDR3 loop: CASSLTGLRQETQYF. The CDR3 DNA is TGTGCCAGCTCCCTTACAGGGTTGAGACAAGAGACCCAGTACTTC. V is TRBV18 and J is TRBJ2-5, with a possible D match to TRBD1 (6 bases). The V gene's germline CDR1 is KGHSH and CDR2 LQKENI. The CDR3 spans 15 residues. V was cut by 6 bases and J by 2 bases, with 16 bases left in between.